This T cell receptor beta chain was obtained from a study of cytomegalovirus exposure and HLA in healthy donors. Sequenced by immunoSEQ multiplex PCR; TCRdb stores in-frame clones only, minus some. This sample has some 130,000 clones, with about nine tenths found just once. From germline, CDR1 is SGHTA and CDR2 FQGNSA. There are 17 residues in the CDR3. The V and J ends lost 2 bases and 0 bases, in that order; junction bases with no gene match: 9. Sequencing was performed on PBMCs. The gene calls are TRBV7-2 and TRBJ2-7; TRBD2 aligns across 8 bases. This clonotype was sampled from a man aged 25 to 40 in good health and CMV-seronegative. The CDR3 sequence: CASSLRSSGHSSYEQYF. DNA for the CDR3: TGTGCCAGCAGCTTAAGGTCTAGCGGGCATAGCTCCTACGAGCAGTACTTC.